This paragraph covers one T cell receptor (beta chain) sequence. Its antigen is currently not known. No base quality information exists; no much larger clone differs at one position. Ficoll-Paque density gradient centrifugation was used to isolate PBMCs. These data belong to a study of T-cell memory formation after mild COVID-19 (dated by TCRdb to 2020 to 2022). Turning to the overall study: Most TCR sequence clusters were specific to one of the two donors. In a couple of donors, T-cell clones that expanded and contracted after mild COVID-19 were followed by sequencing TCRalpha and TCRbeta repertoires longitudinally. Two young, previously healthy adult volunteers, one female and one male, were included in the cohort. Overall study outcomes, separate from this receptor: Some responding clones were detected in pre-infection memory, suggesting pre-existing cross-reactive memory T cells joined the SARS-CoV-2 response. The study included only a couple of mild cases, and larger cohorts that include severe cases with pre-infection samples were judged to be necessary. Contracting CD4+ clones turned up mainly in the CM and EM memory subsets, whereas EMRA was where CD8+ clones were enriched. SARS-CoV-2 specificity of the second-wave clones peaking on day 37 was not confirmed. Balanced CD4/CD8 phenotypes were observed for clones contracting from day 15 to 85, whereas a bias towards CD4+ was observed for a second wave of clones expanding from day 15 to 37.

For sequencing, an Illumina NovaSeq 6000 was employed. cDNA libraries for TCRalpha and TCRbeta were prepared by 5'RACE using constant-segment primers, with sample barcodes and unique molecular identifiers added. RNA was extracted from every sample with Trizol reagent. Libraries were amplified in two PCR steps, with a second sample barcode and Illumina TruSeq adapters added in the second step. Sequencing of libraries was performed on an Illumina NovaSeq with 2 x 150 bp paired-end reads. On the study's bioinformatics: Demultiplexing of reads and collapsing into UMI-guided consensus sequences were performed with migec v1.2.7. With mixcr v2.1.11, UMI consensuses were aligned to TRA and TRB V and J templates and assembled into clonotypes. Clonotypes were classified as expanded or contracted when called significant by both edgeR and NoisET, with noise models trained on biological replicates. For edgeR calls, the cutoffs were a false discovery rate-adjusted p below 0.01 and a log2 fold-change threshold of 1. As an exploratory analysis of dynamics, max-normalized trajectories of the 1000 most abundant clonotypes were examined by PCA with hierarchical clustering. Each responding clone was given a CD4 or CD8 phenotype based on the CD4+ and CD8+ repertoires, which had been sequenced separately. TCRdb redid the processing of the public reads, applying fastp at Q25 and MiXCR, and retained in-frame beta chains. Each record represents a unique CDR3 protein, reported with the most common genes and DNA among its rows. TCRdb assigned the V and J calls; the authors' analysis was not used. This sample has some 300,000 distinct CDR3 sequences in its table, and 20% to 25% of those were observed once. Roughly a fifth of the sample is in the top ten clones.

The source material was PBMCs or a T cell subset sorted from them (not recorded which). The source of this sequence is a man aged 18 to 30 who had mild COVID-19 (a few samples of this study predate the infection). The sample titles of this study are shuffled in the database, so cell type and time point are left out; the donor was told from shared clones.

CDR3 loop: CATSDRGNQPQHF. Read as DNA, the sequence is TGTGCCACCAGTGACAGGGGGAATCAGCCCCAGCATTTT. The V and J genes are TRBV24-1 and TRBJ1-5; 7 nucleotides in the junction match TRBD1. The CDR1 and CDR2 encoded by the germline V gene are KGHDR and SFDVKD. The CDR3 runs 13 amino acids, cysteine and phenylalanine included. The sequence is cut down to CDR3 DNA, 39 bases in frame from base 1. V lost 4 bases and J lost 4 bases, and the count of bases not matched to a germline gene is 0.